These T cell receptor beta chains were read from a single sample in a study of T cell changes during pregnancy in multiple sclerosis. Data came from immunoSEQ multiplex PCR; TCRdb stores just in-frame clones and leaves some out. This sample has 90,000 to 150,000 clones; approximately 93% occur once, and the top ten carry around 6%. Here the sequenced sample was peripheral blood, taken before pregnancy. These receptors came from a female donor with multiple sclerosis, enrolled in a pregnancy study. CDR3s include the opening cysteine and the closing phenylalanine or tryptophan. A D gene is named only where the DNA matches it firmly. Only part of the rows carry a size: once, few, many, or a class if the clone is expanded.

>.|TRBJ2-7|TRBV14|.
CASGPPGEQYF
TGTGCCAGCGGACCGCCGGGGGAGCAGTACTTC
>.|TRBJ1-1|TRBV10-3|.
CAIPTSTGIPEAFF
TGTGCCATCCCTACTTCAACAGGGATACCTGAAGCTTTCTTT
>TRBD1|TRBJ2-2|TRBV5-4|once
CASSGKQGVGGELFF
TGTGCCAGCAGCGGCAAACAGGGGGTGGGCGGGGAGCTGTTTTTT
>.|TRBJ1-2|TRBV7-9|once
CASSLDEGLARGYTF
TGTGCCAGCAGCTTAGATGAGGGCTTGGCGAGAGGCTACACCTTC
>.|TRBJ1-2|TRBV2|.
CASKQSRVEIGYGYTF
TGTGCCAGCAAACAGTCGAGGGTGGAGATCGGCTATGGCTACACCTTC
>.|TRBJ2-5|TRBV9|.
CASSPQVSETQYF
TGTGCCAGCAGCCCACAGGTCTCGGAGACCCAGTACTTC
>.|TRBJ1-4|TRBV18|.
CASSPRQANEKLFF
TGTGCCAGCTCACCAAGACAGGCTAATGAAAAACTGTTTTTT
>TRBD2|TRBJ2-1|TRBV5-6|.
CASSRGNSGIGNEQFF
TGTGCCAGCAGCCGGGGGAATAGCGGGATCGGCAATGAGCAGTTCTTC
>.|TRBJ2-1|TRBV9|.
CASSVGIGEQFF
TGTGCCAGCAGCGTAGGTATCGGTGAGCAGTTCTTC
>.|TRBJ2-3|TRBV7-9|.
CASTSRIASTDTQYF
TGTGCCAGCACCTCACGGATAGCATCCACAGATACGCAGTATTTT
>.|TRBJ2-1|TRBV6-6|.
CASSPGSYNEQFF
TGTGCCAGCAGTCCGGGCTCCTACAATGAGCAGTTCTTC
>TRBD2|TRBJ2-7|TRBV6-6|.
CASSPGLAVSYEQYF
TGTGCCAGCAGTCCGGGACTAGCGGTATCCTACGAGCAGTACTTC
>.|TRBJ1-5|TRBV30|.
CAWSFGQNQPQHF
TGTGCCTGGTCCTTCGGACAGAATCAGCCCCAGCATTTT
>TRBD1|TRBJ1-4|TRBV11-3|.
CASSLGQGTKLFF
TGTGCCAGCAGCCTCGGACAGGGGACGAAACTGTTTTTT
>TRBD1|TRBJ1-1|TRBV10-3|.
CAITQLDRDTEAFF
TGTGCCATCACACAACTAGACAGGGACACTGAAGCTTTCTTT
>.|TRBJ1-5|TRBV6-1|.
CASSGQINQPQHF
TGTGCCAGCAGTGGACAGATCAATCAGCCCCAGCATTTT
>.|TRBJ2-2|TRBV29-1|.
CSVEGIGTNTGELFF
TGCAGCGTTGAAGGCATCGGGACAAACACCGGGGAGCTGTTTTTT
>TRBD1|TRBJ2-2|TRBV7-3|.
CASSLSGTASTGELFF
TGTGCCAGCAGCTTATCGGGGACAGCCTCCACCGGGGAGCTGTTTTTT
>TRBD1|TRBJ1-1|TRBV5-5|few
CASSLALQGPEAFF
TGTGCCAGCAGCTTGGCTCTACAGGGGCCTGAAGCTTTCTTT
>.|TRBJ2-1|TRBV14|.
CASSQEGGEQFF
TGTGCCAGCAGCCAAGAAGGAGGCGAGCAGTTCTTC
>.|TRBJ1-1|TRBV5-1|.
CASSLSSGTGSEAFF
TGCGCCAGCAGCTTGTCCTCAGGCACAGGGTCTGAAGCTTTCTTT
>.|TRBJ1-1|TRBV7-9|.
CASSLLGGAHGEAFF
TGTGCCAGCAGCTTGTTGGGGGGGGCGCATGGTGAAGCTTTCTTT
>TRBD2|TRBJ2-7|TRBV7-3|.
CASSPSGGSYEQYF
TGTGCCAGCAGCCCTAGCGGGGGATCCTACGAGCAGTACTTC
>.|TRBJ1-1|TRBV6-5|.
CASSWQGMNTEAFF
TGTGCCAGCAGTTGGCAGGGAATGAACACTGAAGCTTTCTTT
>TRBD1|TRBJ2-1|TRBV27|.
CASSIRDRSNNEQFF
TGTGCCAGCAGTATCCGGGACAGGTCGAACAATGAGCAGTTCTTC
>.|TRBJ2-7|TRBV2|once
CASKMAGLYEQYF
TGTGCCAGCAAGATGGCAGGGCTCTACGAGCAGTACTTC
>.|TRBJ1-2|TRBV29-1|.
CSVEERVDSANYGYTF
TGCAGCGTTGAAGAGCGGGTGGACAGCGCTAACTATGGCTACACCTTC
>TRBD2|TRBJ2-1|TRBV10-3|.
CASQILAGDLNEQFF
TGTGCCTCGCAGATACTAGCGGGAGATTTGAATGAGCAGTTCTTC
>.|TRBJ1-5|TRBV2|.
CASTFNGSGDQPQHF
TGTGCCAGCACGTTTAATGGGAGTGGAGATCAGCCCCAGCATTTT
>TRBD1|TRBJ1-1|TRBV19|.
CASSGPWTGGRNTEAFF
TGTGCCAGTAGCGGACCCTGGACAGGGGGCCGCAACACTGAAGCTTTCTTT
>TRBD1|TRBJ1-4|TRBV19|.
CASMDRGSEKLFF
TGTGCCAGTATGGACAGGGGGAGTGAAAAACTGTTTTTT
>.|TRBJ1-1|TRBV5-1|.
CASSPTSYTEAFF
TGCGCCAGCAGCCCCACTTCCTACACTGAAGCTTTCTTT
>TRBD1|TRBJ1-3|TRBV10-3|.
CAIQGANGNTIYF
TGTGCCATACAGGGGGCGAATGGAAACACCATATATTTT
>TRBD1|TRBJ1-1|TRBV5-1|.
CASSLAVGDRGNREAFF
TGCGCCAGCAGCTTGGCCGTGGGAGACAGGGGGAATCGGGAAGCTTTCTTT
>.|TRBJ2-4|TRBV6-6|.
CASSYPTGDKNIQYF
TGTGCCAGCAGTTACCCGACAGGCGACAAAAACATTCAGTACTTC
>.|TRBJ2-7|TRBV27|few
CASSPLYPREQYF
TGTGCCAGCAGTCCCCTGTATCCGCGCGAGCAGTACTTC
>TRBD1|TRBJ1-1|TRBV6-5|few
CASSPPGGTEAFF
TGTGCCAGCAGCCCTCCAGGGGGCACTGAAGCTTTCTTT
>.|TRBJ2-6|TRBV2|.
CASLGRGGIGANVLTF
TGTGCCAGCTTAGGGAGGGGGGGAATTGGGGCCAACGTCCTGACTTTC
>TRBD2|TRBJ2-7|TRBV19|.
CASSPRRRWAGETYEQYF
TGTGCCAGTAGTCCAAGGCGCAGATGGGCGGGGGAGACCTACGAGCAGTACTTC
>TRBD1|TRBJ1-1|TRBV9|.
CASSVGTGGTEAFF
TGTGCCAGCAGCGTAGGGACAGGGGGCACTGAAGCTTTCTTT
>TRBD2|TRBJ2-3|TRBV9|.
CASRRGLASGTSTDTQYF
TGTGCCAGCCGGAGAGGGTTGGCTAGCGGGACTAGCACAGATACGCAGTATTTT
>.|TRBJ2-3|TRBV7-2|.
CASSLARETGVLDTQYF
TGTGCCAGCAGCTTAGCGCGGGAGACAGGGGTCCTAGATACGCAGTATTTT
>TRBD1|TRBJ1-4|TRBV2|.
CASSQYPGQRGRKLFF
TGTGCCAGCAGTCAGTACCCGGGACAGAGGGGAAGAAAACTGTTTTTT
>.|TRBJ2-5|TRBV5-1|.
CASSLVGGRGETQYF
TGCGCCAGCAGCTTGGTCGGGGGCAGGGGGGAGACCCAGTACTTC
>TRBD1|TRBJ2-3|TRBV6-5|.
CASSTGSTDTQYF
TGTGCCAGCTCGACAGGGAGCACAGATACGCAGTATTTT
>.|TRBJ2-3|TRBV7-3|.
CASSLLGGIDTQYF
TGTGCCAGCAGCTTGTTAGGGGGAATAGATACGCAGTATTTT
>.|TRBJ2-2|TRBV7-6|.
CASSFNRELFF
TGTGCCAGCAGCTTTAATCGGGAGCTGTTTTTT
>TRBD2|TRBJ2-5|TRBV5-1|once
CASSLEGTSGVETQYF
TGCGCCAGCAGCTTGGAAGGGACTAGCGGGGTGGAGACCCAGTACTTC
>TRBD1|TRBJ1-1|TRBV19|.
CASSIVGTGYTEAFF
TGTGCCAGTAGTATCGTCGGGACAGGTTACACTGAAGCTTTCTTT
>.|TRBJ1-1|TRBV11-1|.
CASSPVRGEAFF
TGTGCCAGCAGCCCCGTTAGGGGTGAAGCTTTCTTT
>.|TRBJ2-7|TRBV28|.
CASSLSLERTGYEQYF
TGTGCCAGCAGTTTATCCCTAGAAAGAACAGGCTACGAGCAGTACTTC